These 4 T cell receptor beta chains originate from one sample sequenced in a study of regulatory T cells. Study results and limitations: In CD3G-deficient patients, conventional CD4+ T cells were enriched for hydrophobic CDR3 residues at positions 6 and 7.

No antigens are known for them. Amplification used 52 TRBV primers and 13 TRBJ primers. Libraries were prepared by immunoSEQ multiplex PCR; TCRdb keeps only in-frame clonotypes and omits some of them. Among roughly 23,000 clones listed, 70% to 90% were seen once. Sample: conventional CD4+ T cells sorted from blood. The receptors shown here come from a child aged 10-17 years with CD3G deficiency.

The CDR3 coding sequence is TGTGCCAGTAGTCGGCGACAGGGGTACGAGCAGTACTTC. As protein: CASSRRQGYEQYF. The chain carries TRBV19 and TRBJ2-7; 8 nucleotides line up with TRBD1. From germline, CDR1 is LNHDA and CDR2 SQIVND (reference sequence). CDR3 length equals 13 residues. V lost 5 bases and J lost 4; bases outside the gene matches: 4.

V and J are TRBV11-2 and TRBJ1-1, with 7 positions matching TRBD1. Germline lookup yields CDR1 SGHAT and CDR2 FQNNGV. Unmatched junction bases numbered 7, after V lost 5 bases and J lost 1 base. This CDR3 region has 15 residues. CDR3 amino acids: CASSVYRGKNTEAFF. The CDR3 DNA follows: TGTGCCAGCAGCGTATACAGGGGAAAGAACACTGAAGCTTTCTTT. Full variable domain (remainder filled in from reference TRBV11-2 and TRBJ1-1): EAGVAQSPRYKIIEKRQSVAFWCNPISGHATLYWYQQILGQGPKLLIQFQNNGVVDDSQLPKDRFSAERLKGVDSTLKIQPAKLEDSAVYLCASSVYRGKNTEAFFGQGTRLTVV.

The chain couples TRBV28 to TRBJ1-2; 7 bases are a match to TRBD1. This CDR3 has 15 residues. From germline, CDR1 is MDHEN and CDR2 SYDVKM. V lost 3 bases to trimming and J lost 2 bases; unmatched junction nucleotides: 6. This CDR3 reads CASSFEGQPNYGYTF. The CDR3 DNA follows: TGTGCCAGCAGTTTTGAGGGACAGCCGAACTATGGCTACACCTTC.

This clone was seen only a few times. The chain links TRBV28 to TRBJ1-5, with D possibly being TRBD1 (6 bases). The CDR3 has 15 residues. V lost 2 bases, J lost 5 bases, and 13 bases lay in between. Germline-derived CDR1 and CDR2 are MDHEN and SYDVKM. CDR3 DNA sequence: TGTGCCAGCAGTTTAACAGGAGGGGGTTATCAGCCCCAGCATTTT. Its protein product is CASSLTGGGYQPQHF.